One sample yielded the 5 T cell receptor beta chains listed below, sequenced in a study of tumour-infiltrating T cells in Burkitt lymphoma (dated by TCRdb to about 2020). Library preparation was by the immunoSEQ multiplex PCR assay. TCRdb provides this immuneACCESS table in a form limited to in-frame rearrangements. Some clones are lacking; in checked studies, under half of them reflect an unresolved V gene, and why the rest are absent is not known. This sample lists about 2,100 clones; 60% to 80% were detected once. 20% to 25% of the sample is taken by the ten largest. The sequenced sample was tumor tissue. Receptors were obtained from a human donor with diffuse large B-cell lymphoma.

The table lists this clone with a count of one. The genes are TRBV6-5 and TRBJ1-2, with D possibly being TRBD1 (5 bases). Trimming shortened V by 2 bases and J by 2 bases, and 6 bases separated the two germline ends. The CDR3 runs 13 residues. Looked up from germline, CDR1 is MNHEY and CDR2 is SVGAGI. The CDR3 is CASSYGANYGYTF. The CDR3 nucleotides read TGTGCCAGCAGTTACGGGGCGAACTATGGCTACACCTTC.

The rearrangement joins TRBV28 to TRBJ2-7; 8 nucleotides align to TRBD1. The CDR3 has 16 residues. Germline CDR1 and CDR2: MDHEN and SYDVKM. The V gene end was trimmed by 2 bases and the J gene end by 4 bases; junction bases not matched to a gene: 10. The CDR3 loop is CASSLPGDQGAYEQYF. DNA of the CDR3: TGTGCCAGCAGTTTACCCGGGGATCAGGGGGCGTACGAGCAGTACTTC.

A single count supports this clone. This chain uses TRBV19 with TRBJ2-1; 8 bases align to TRBD2. V trimming: 3 bases; J trimming: 10 bases; junction bases outside the gene matches: 8. The CDR3 has 14 residues. Germline V gives CDR1 LNHDA, CDR2 SQIVND (reference sequence). CDR3 sequence: CASSMVGRGTEQFF. The CDR3 bases are TGTGCCAGTAGTATGGTCGGGAGGGGTACGGAGCAGTTCTTC.

By sample share, this clone is large. The chain carries TRBV2 and TRBJ2-1, with 12 nucleotides matching TRBD2. The CDR3 totals 16 residues. The trim removed 5 bases at V and 5 bases at J, leaving 7 bases unmatched. Germline-derived CDR1 and CDR2 are SNHLY and FYNNEI. The CDR3 DNA reads TGTGCCAGCAGTCCTAGGACTAGCGGGATTAACAATGAGCAGTTCTTC. This sequence encodes CASSPRTSGINNEQFF.

V and J are TRBV5-1 and TRBJ2-5, with 9 bases lining up with TRBD1. The J call may be incorrect, as the DNA end agrees better with TRBJ2-7. Germline V gene data show CDR1 as SGHRS and CDR2 as YFSETQ. This CDR3 has 13 amino acids. Here the CDR3 reads CASKGTGSYEQYF. The CDR3 DNA reads TGCGCCAGCAAAGGGACAGGGAGCTACGAGCAGTACTTC.